This T cell receptor beta chain was identified during a study of molecular identifiers for immune sequencing clone quantification. TCRdb independently ran MiXCR on the PCR reads; one entry per CDR3 protein. The table shows approximately 550,000 distinct CDR3 sequences, with about 21% occurring only once. This clonotype was observed a few times. The V end lost 5 bases, the J end lost 1 base, and 9 bases lay between the germline ends. Germline V CDR1 and CDR2: LNHDA, SQIVND (reference sequence). The CDR3 covers 15 residues. The sorting of naive CD8 T cells used the CD8+CD4-CCR7+CD45RA+ phenotype. The receptor comes from a human donor in good health. Some libraries in this study had Jurkat cell RNA spiked in. This chain uses TRBV19 with TRBJ1-6; possible D gene TRBD1, 6 bases. The source material was naive CD8+ T cells from blood, with Jurkat cell RNA spiked in. Subset meaning: FACS-sorted CD8+CD4-CCR7+CD45RA+ naive T cells. In DNA, the CDR3 is TGTGCCAGTAGTGCAACAGGGTCCTATAATTCACCCCTCCACTTT. Translation: CASSATGSYNSPLHF.